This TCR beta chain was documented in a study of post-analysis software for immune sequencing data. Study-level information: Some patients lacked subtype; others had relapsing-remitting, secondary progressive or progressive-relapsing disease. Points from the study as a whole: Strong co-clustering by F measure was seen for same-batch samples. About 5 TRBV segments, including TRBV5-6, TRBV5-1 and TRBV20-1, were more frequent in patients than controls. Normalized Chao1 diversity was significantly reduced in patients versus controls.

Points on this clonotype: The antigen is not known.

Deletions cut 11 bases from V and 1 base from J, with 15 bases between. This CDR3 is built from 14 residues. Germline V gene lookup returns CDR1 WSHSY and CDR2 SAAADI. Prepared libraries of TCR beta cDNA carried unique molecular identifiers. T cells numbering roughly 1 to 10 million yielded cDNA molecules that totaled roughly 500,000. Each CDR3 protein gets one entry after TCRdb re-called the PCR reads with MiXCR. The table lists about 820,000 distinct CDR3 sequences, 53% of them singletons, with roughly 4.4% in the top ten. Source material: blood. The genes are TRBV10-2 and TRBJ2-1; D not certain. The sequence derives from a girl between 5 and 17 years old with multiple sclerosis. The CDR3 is CAGTNRASYNEQFF. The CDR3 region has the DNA TGCGCCGGCACCAACCGAGCGTCCTACAATGAGCAGTTCTTC.